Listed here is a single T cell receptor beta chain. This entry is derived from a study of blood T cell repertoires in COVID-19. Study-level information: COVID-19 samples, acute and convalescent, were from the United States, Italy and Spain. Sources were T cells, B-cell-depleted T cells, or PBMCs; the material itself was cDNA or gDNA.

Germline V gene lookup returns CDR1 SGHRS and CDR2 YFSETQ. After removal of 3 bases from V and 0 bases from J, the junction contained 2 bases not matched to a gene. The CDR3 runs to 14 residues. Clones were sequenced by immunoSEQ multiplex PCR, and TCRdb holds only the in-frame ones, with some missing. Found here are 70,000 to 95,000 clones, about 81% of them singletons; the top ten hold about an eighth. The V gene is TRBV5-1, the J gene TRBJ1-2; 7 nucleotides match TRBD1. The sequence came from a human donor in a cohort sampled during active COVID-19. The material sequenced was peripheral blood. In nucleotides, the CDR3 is TGCGCCAGCAGCTCAGGGGGGTCTAACTATGGCTACACCTTC. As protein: CASSSGGSNYGYTF.